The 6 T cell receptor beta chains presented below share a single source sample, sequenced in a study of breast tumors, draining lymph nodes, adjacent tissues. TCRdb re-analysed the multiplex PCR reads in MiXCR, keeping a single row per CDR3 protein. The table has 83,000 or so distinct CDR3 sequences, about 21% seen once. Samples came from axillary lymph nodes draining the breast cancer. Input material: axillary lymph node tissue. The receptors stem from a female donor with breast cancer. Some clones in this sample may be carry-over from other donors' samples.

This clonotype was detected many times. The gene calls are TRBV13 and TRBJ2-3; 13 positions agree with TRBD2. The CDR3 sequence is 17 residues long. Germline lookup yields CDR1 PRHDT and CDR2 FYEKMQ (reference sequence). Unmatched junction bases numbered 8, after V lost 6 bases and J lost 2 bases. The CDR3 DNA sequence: TGTGCCAGCAGGGAGGCCGGGACTAGCGGGATCACAGATACGCAGTATTTT. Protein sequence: CASREAGTSGITDTQYF.

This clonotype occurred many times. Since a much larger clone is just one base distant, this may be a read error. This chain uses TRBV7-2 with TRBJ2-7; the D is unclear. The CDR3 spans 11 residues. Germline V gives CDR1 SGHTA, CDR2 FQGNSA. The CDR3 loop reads CASSSPYEQHF. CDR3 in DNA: TGTGCCAGCAGCTCCCCCTACGAGCAGCACTTC.

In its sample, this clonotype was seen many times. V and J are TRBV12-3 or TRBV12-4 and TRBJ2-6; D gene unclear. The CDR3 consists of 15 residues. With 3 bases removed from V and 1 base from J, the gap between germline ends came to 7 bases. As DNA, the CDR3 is TGTGCCAGCAGTTTTCGCGGATCTGGGGCCAACGTCCTGACTTTC. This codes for CASSFRGSGANVLTF.

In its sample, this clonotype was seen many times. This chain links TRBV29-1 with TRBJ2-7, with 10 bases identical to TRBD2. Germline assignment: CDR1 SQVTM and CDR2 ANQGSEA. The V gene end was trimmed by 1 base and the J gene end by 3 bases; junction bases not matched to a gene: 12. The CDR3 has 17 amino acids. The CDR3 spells CSVEGLAGEAGFYEQYF. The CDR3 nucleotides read TGCAGCGTTGAAGGGCTAGCGGGAGAAGCTGGTTTCTACGAGCAGTACTTC.

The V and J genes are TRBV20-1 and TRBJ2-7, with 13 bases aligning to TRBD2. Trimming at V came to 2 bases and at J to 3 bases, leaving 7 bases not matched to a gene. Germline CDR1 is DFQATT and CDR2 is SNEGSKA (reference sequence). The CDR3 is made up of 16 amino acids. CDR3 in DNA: TGCAGTGCTAGATCCTCCAGACTAGCGGGAGGCTACGAGCAGTACTTC. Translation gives CSARSSRLAGGYEQYF.

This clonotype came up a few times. The CDR3 is CSARDSRRSGYLAKNIQYF. DNA for the CDR3: TGCAGTGCTAGAGATAGTCGGAGGAGCGGATATTTAGCCAAAAACATTCAGTACTTC. The chain links TRBV20-1 to TRBJ2-4; the D gene is possibly TRBD2 (5 bases). V was clipped by 0 bases and J by 0 bases, with 21 bases between them. The CDR3 covers 19 residues. Germline V gene data show CDR1 as DFQATT and CDR2 as SNEGSKA (reference sequence).